The 27 T cell receptor beta chains below all came from one sample that was sequenced in a study of T cell responses to AZD1222 COVID-19 vaccine. Data came from immunoSEQ multiplex PCR; TCRdb stores just in-frame clones and leaves some out. The table lists over 130,000 clones, about 92% of them singletons. Sequenced here: peripheral blood, sampled on day 0 of AZD1222 vaccination. Source of these receptors: an adult in good health.

The chain has TRBV3-1 (or the pseudogene TRBV3-2) and TRBJ1-2; the D gene is possibly TRBD1 (5 bases). CDR1 and CDR2 (germline): LGHDT, YNNKEL (reference sequence). The CDR3 is made up of 13 amino acids. V dropped 1 base and J dropped 5 bases, with 8 bases sitting between them. DNA of the CDR3: TGTGCCAGCAGCCAAGCAGGGAGGTATGGCTACACCTTC. Protein product: CASSQAGRYGYTF.

In its sample, this clone was seen once. V is TRBV2 and J is TRBJ1-1; TRBD1 matches at 7 bases. Germline V gives CDR1 SNHLY, CDR2 FYNNEI. After removal of 9 bases from V and 1 base from J, the junction contained 8 bases not matched to a gene. This CDR3 region has 14 residues. The CDR3 loop reads CARSRQGGNTEAFF. The CDR3 DNA sequence: TGTGCCAGAAGTAGACAGGGAGGGAACACTGAAGCTTTCTTT.

The chain links TRBV6-5 to TRBJ2-7; D is perhaps TRBD2 (5 bases). Germline V gives CDR1 MNHEY, CDR2 SVGAGI. Deletions cut 11 bases from V and 7 bases from J, with 18 bases between. The CDR3 runs to 12 residues. CDR3 residues: CAGRGIHWEQYF. The DNA for the CDR3 is TGTGCCGGTCGGGGAATCCACTGGGAGCAGTACTTC.

V gene TRBV9 combines with J gene TRBJ2-1, with D unresolved. V shed 3 bases and J shed 5 bases, with 6 bases lying between them. Per germline, CDR1 SGDLS and CDR2 YYNGEE. This CDR3 region has 12 residues. CDR3 sequence: CASSAQHNEQFF. DNA of the CDR3: TGTGCCAGCAGCGCCCAACACAATGAGCAGTTCTTC.

The chain employs TRBV6-2 or TRBV6-3 and TRBJ1-1; 9 bases line up with TRBD1. This CDR3 has 14 residues. The junction had 7 bases not matched to a gene; V was cut back by 7 bases and J by 4 bases. CDR1 MNHEY and CDR2 SVGEGT come from the germline V gene. CDR3 sequence (DNA): TGTGCCAGCACCCCCGGGGGACAGGGCACTGAAGCTTTCTTT. Translated: CASTPGGQGTEAFF.

V gene TRBV11-3 combines with J gene TRBJ2-5; D call uncertain. CDR3 size: 13 residues. Looked up from germline, CDR1 is SGHNT and CDR2 is YENEEA. Deletions cut 5 bases from V and 4 bases from J, with 11 bases between. In DNA, the CDR3 is TGTGCCAGCAGCCTTAACTCCTTAGAGACCCAGTACTTC. Amino acid sequence: CASSLNSLETQYF.

The chain couples TRBV5-1 to TRBJ2-6; D is possibly TRBD2 (6 bases). The V end was cut by 4 bases, the J end by 0 bases, with 11 bases between. The CDR3 runs 16 residues. Germline CDR1 and CDR2: SGHRS and YFSETQ. Here the CDR3 reads CASSPFGGSGANVLTF. The CDR3, as DNA: TGCGCCAGCAGCCCTTTCGGGGGCTCTGGGGCCAACGTCCTGACTTTC.

This chain links TRBV5-8 with TRBJ2-7; 8 bases match TRBD2. Germline V gene data show CDR1 as SGHTS and CDR2 as YDEGEE. The CDR3 totals 15 residues. V was clipped by 0 bases and J by 2 bases; unmatched bases: 4. The CDR3 here is CASSLGTAGAYEQYF. The CDR3 nucleotides are TGTGCCAGCAGCTTGGGGACAGCGGGAGCCTACGAGCAGTACTTC. The full variable domain, its missing parts supplied by reference TRBV5-8 and TRBJ2-7, is EAGVTQSPTHLIKTRGQQATLRCSPISGHTSVYWYQQALGLGLQFLLWYDEGEERNRGNFPPRFSGRQFPNYSSELNVNALELEDSALYLCASSLGTAGAYEQYFGPGTRLTVT.

V and J are TRBV7-9 and TRBJ2-2; weak D call: TRBD2 (7 bases). V shed 4 bases and J shed 5 bases, with 14 bases lying between them. The CDR3 contains 15 residues. The germline gives CDR1 SEHNR, CDR2 FQNEAQ (reference sequence). CDR3 coding DNA: TGTGCCAGCAGCTCCGGGACTACAGGGACCGGGGAGCTGTTTTTT. Protein sequence: CASSSGTTGTGELFF.

This chain uses TRBV7-9 with TRBJ2-1; 7 nucleotides agree with TRBD2. J lost 0 bases, V lost 4 bases, and 6 bases had no gene match. Germline loops: CDR1 SEHNR, CDR2 FQNEAQ (reference sequence). This CDR3 spans 16 amino acids. The chain's CDR3 is CASSSFGGSSYNEQFF. The CDR3 DNA reads TGTGCCAGCAGCTCATTCGGGGGGTCCTCCTACAATGAGCAGTTCTTC.

The chain links TRBV25-1 to TRBJ1-5; tentatively, D is TRBD1 (6 bases). V was cut by 6 bases and J by 1 base, with 10 bases left in between. CDR1 is MGHDK, CDR2 SYGVNS, per germline. The CDR3 extends over 14 amino acids. CDR3 bases: TGTGCCAGCAGCACGACAGGCAGCAATCAGCCCCAGCATTTT. This sequence encodes CASSTTGSNQPQHF.

The chain has TRBV7-8 and TRBJ1-2, with D tentatively TRBD1 (5 bases). Germline CDR1 is SGHVS and CDR2 is FQNEAQ. V lost 5 bases and J 7 bases, leaving 14 bases between the germline ends. The CDR3 contains 13 residues. The chain's CDR3 is CASSPAGGSGYTF. The CDR3 DNA reads as TGTGCCAGCAGCCCCGCGGGGGGGTCTGGCTACACCTTC.

V gene TRBV9 combines with J gene TRBJ2-6; TRBD1 is a possible D gene (5 bases). Trimming took off 3 bases at V and 4 bases at J, with 14 bases between the two ends. Germline CDR1 is SGDLS and CDR2 is YYNGEE. The CDR3 consists of 16 residues. The CDR3 coding sequence is TGTGCCAGCAGCGCCTCAGGGATGTCCGGGGCCAACGTCCTGACTTTC. Its protein product is CASSASGMSGANVLTF.

This chain connects TRBV7-8 to TRBJ2-7; D unresolved. Germline loops: CDR1 SGHVS, CDR2 FQNEAQ. The V gene lost 1 base and the J gene lost 10 bases, with 14 bases spanning the gap. This CDR3 has 13 residues. CDR3 loop: CASSLDIGNTQYF. Written as DNA, the CDR3 is TGTGCCAGCAGCTTAGATATCGGTAATACTCAGTACTTC.

This chain links TRBV7-2 with TRBJ1-1, with D perhaps TRBD1 (6 bases). V was cut by 6 bases and J by 4 bases, with 18 bases left in between. The CDR3 has 15 amino acids. Looked up from germline, CDR1 is SGHTA and CDR2 is FQGNSA. The DNA of the CDR3 is TGTGCCAGCAGTCCCTTGGGGGGCGCAGGCACTGAAGCTTTCTTT. This translates into CASSPLGGAGTEAFF.

The chain employs TRBV12-3 or TRBV12-4 and TRBJ2-7; no firm D call. Trimming removed 1 base at V and 3 bases at J, with 1 base between. The CDR3 covers 11 residues. The CDR3, as DNA: TGTGCCAGCAGTTTAGTCTACGAGCAGTACTTC. As protein: CASSLVYEQYF.

The CDR3 sequence is CASSSGQVGPRAFF. In DNA, the CDR3 is TGTGCCAGCAGTTCCGGACAGGTGGGCCCCAGGGCTTTCTTT. J is TRBJ1-1 and V is TRBV6-2 or TRBV6-3, with 7 positions matching TRBD1. The CDR3 consists of 14 residues. Germline lookup yields CDR1 MNHEY and CDR2 SVGEGT. Germline trimming cut 4 bases from V and 11 bases from J; bases unmatched to any gene: 13.

This chain uses TRBV5-6 with TRBJ1-4, with D hard to call. V was clipped by 5 bases and J by 6 bases, with 17 bases between them. The CDR3 covers 15 residues. CDR1 and CDR2 (germline): SGHDT, YYEEEE. CDR3 amino acids: CASSYTPTIDEKLFF. For the CDR3, the DNA is TGTGCCAGCAGTTACACTCCAACTATAGATGAAAAACTGTTTTTT.

This clone has only one observation. The V call is TRBV7-2, the J call TRBJ2-2; D is unclear. This CDR3 has 13 amino acids. V shed 0 bases and J shed 7 bases, with 6 bases lying between them. Germline assignment: CDR1 SGHTA and CDR2 FQGNSA. This CDR3 reads CASSLAPRGELFF. For the CDR3, the DNA is TGTGCCAGCAGCTTAGCTCCGCGCGGGGAGCTGTTTTTT.

This clone was seen once. The chain carries TRBV7-2 and TRBJ2-7, with 7 bases identical to TRBD2. The CDR3 consists of 14 residues. Trimming at V came to 2 bases and at J to 4 bases, leaving 5 bases not matched to a gene. Germline lookup yields CDR1 SGHTA and CDR2 FQGNSA. The CDR3 loop reads CASSLSLSGYEQYF. Written as DNA, the CDR3 is TGTGCCAGCAGCTTAAGTCTTAGCGGGTACGAGCAGTACTTC.

The V and J genes are TRBV7-2 and TRBJ2-7; TRBD2 matches 11 bases. V lost 5 bases to trimming and J lost 4 bases; unmatched junction nucleotides: 10. This CDR3 has 16 amino acids. The germline V gene encodes CDR1 SGHTA and CDR2 FQGNSA. The CDR3 reads CASSLGPSSGGYEQYF. The CDR3 nucleotides read TGTGCCAGCAGCCTAGGTCCCTCTAGCGGGGGGTACGAGCAGTACTTC.

The genes are TRBV7-3 and TRBJ2-2; 11 positions agree with TRBD2. V gave up 3 bases and J gave up 7 bases; unmatched junction bases: 7. Germline V gene sequence: CDR1 SGHTA, CDR2 FQGTGA. This CDR3 region has 16 residues. CDR3 region: CASSLSLAGAGGELFF. CDR3 bases: TGTGCCAGCAGCTTGTCACTAGCGGGAGCGGGCGGGGAGCTGTTTTTT.

The chain carries TRBV6-5 and TRBJ1-5; D is ambiguous. CDR1 and CDR2 from the germline V gene are MNHEY and SVGAGI. Deletions cut 0 bases from V and 7 bases from J, with 13 bases between. The CDR3 extends over 15 amino acids. CDR3 in amino acids: CASSYSKRSNQPQHF. CDR3 nucleotides: TGTGCCAGCAGTTACTCGAAGAGGTCAAACCAGCCCCAGCATTTT.

This clone was observed a few times. The chain recombines TRBV12-3 or TRBV12-4 with TRBJ1-1; D unresolved. This CDR3 spans 11 amino acids. Deletions cut 3 bases from V and 4 bases from J, with 3 bases between. The CDR3 region has the DNA TGTGCCAGCAGTTTTGCCACTGAAGCTTTCTTT. It is translated as CASSFATEAFF.

The chain carries TRBV21-1 and TRBJ1-4. TRBV21-1 is a pseudogene. This CDR3 region has 16 residues. Here the CDR3 DNA reads TGTGCCAGCAGCAACACAAACCCGGCAACTAATGAAAAACTGTTTTTT. Its protein is CASSNTNPATNEKLFF.

This chain joins TRBV6-6 and TRBJ1-1, with 8 bases fitting TRBD1. The V gene's germline CDR1 is MNHNY and CDR2 SVGAGI (reference sequence). V gave up 6 bases and J gave up 1 base; unmatched junction bases: 10. CDR3 length: 16 amino acids. CDR3 region: CASRSVQGGRNTEAFF. CDR3 bases: TGTGCCAGCAGGTCCGTACAGGGGGGACGGAACACTGAAGCTTTCTTT.

This chain connects TRBV6-5 to TRBJ2-1; 7 nucleotides line up with TRBD1. After removal of 6 bases from V and 6 bases from J, the junction contained 5 bases not matched to a gene. CDR1 and CDR2 from the germline V gene are MNHEY and SVGAGI. CDR3 length equals 13 residues. The CDR3 coding sequence is TGTGCCAGCAGGAGGGGGCTCGGCAATGAGCAGTTCTTC. Its translation is CASRRGLGNEQFF.